The 24 T cell receptor beta chains reported below all come from one sample, sequenced in a study of T cell responses to AZD1222 COVID-19 vaccine. Generated by immunoSEQ multiplex PCR, the TCRdb table keeps only in-frame clones and is missing some. The sample contains about 86,000 clones, roughly nine tenths of which appear only once. Sequencing was performed on peripheral blood, taken on day 0 of AZD1222 vaccination. The source is an adult in good health.

This sequence joins TRBV3-1 (or the pseudogene TRBV3-2) and TRBJ2-1; TRBD2 is a possible D gene (5 bases). Germline CDR1 and CDR2: LGHDT and YNNKEL (reference sequence). With 4 bases removed from V and 12 bases from J, the gap between germline ends came to 13 bases. The CDR3 has 12 amino acids. CDR3 bases: TGTGCCAGCAGCCTGCCGGGAATTGGGCAGTTCTTC. Protein product: CASSLPGIGQFF.

The chain combines TRBV24-1 with TRBJ2-2; D is perhaps TRBD1 (5 bases). The CDR3 contains 17 residues. V lost 8 bases to trimming and J lost 0 bases, with 18 bases between them. The germline V gene encodes CDR1 KGHDR and CDR2 SFDVKD. The CDR3 is CATTLETALTNTGELFF. The CDR3 region has the DNA TGTGCCACCACCCTTGAGACAGCCCTAACGAACACCGGGGAGCTGTTTTTT.

This clone was picked up one time. The V gene is TRBV19, the J gene TRBJ1-1; weak D call: TRBD1 (6 bases). Per germline, CDR1 LNHDA and CDR2 SQIVND (reference sequence). The length of the CDR3 is 14 residues. The germline V and J ends were trimmed by 4 bases and 4 bases, with 13 bases remaining between them. For the CDR3, the DNA is TGTGCCAGTAGTAACTCAGGGGTCGGCACTGAAGCTTTCTTT. It yields the protein CASSNSGVGTEAFF.

This clone was seen only once. The chain joins TRBV6-5 to TRBJ1-3; D not certain. Germline CDR1 reads MNHEY; CDR2 reads SVGAGI. CDR3 length equals 14 residues. Trimming took off 7 bases at V and 2 bases at J, with 12 bases between the two ends. The CDR3 protein is CASTPAGTGNTIYF. The CDR3 DNA reads as TGTGCCAGCACCCCTGCGGGGACTGGAAACACCATATATTTT.

The CDR3 region is CASSRGLGGSEAFF. In DNA, the CDR3 is TGTGCCAGCAGCCGAGGACTCGGGGGTTCTGAAGCTTTCTTT. This sequence joins TRBV6-2 or TRBV6-3 and TRBJ1-1; a weak D match, TRBD1 (5 bases). V was cut by 6 bases and J by 6 bases, with 17 bases left in between. Looked up from germline, CDR1 is MNHEY and CDR2 is SVGEGT. The CDR3 length is 14 residues.

J is TRBJ1-5 and V is TRBV12-3 or TRBV12-4; D is uncertain. Trimming removed 4 bases from V and 9 bases from J, with 7 bases in between. The CDR3 has 11 amino acids. Here the CDR3 reads CASSSGGPQHF. In nucleotides, the CDR3 is TGTGCCAGCAGTTCCGGCGGGCCCCAGCATTTT.

This rearrangement joins TRBV5-4 to TRBJ1-5, with D perhaps matching TRBD1 (5 bases). This CDR3 has 13 amino acids. CDR1 SGHNT and CDR2 YYREEE come from the germline V gene (reference sequence). Trimming stripped 4 bases from V and 9 bases from J, with 14 bases between. CDR3 coding DNA: TGTGCCAGCAGCCGGGACGGAGAATGGCCCCAGCATTTT. It codes for CASSRDGEWPQHF.

This rearrangement joins TRBV2 to TRBJ1-5; D possibly corresponds to TRBD1 (6 bases). The germline gives CDR1 SNHLY, CDR2 FYNNEI. The V end was cut by 6 bases, the J end by 7 bases, with 19 bases between. This CDR3 has 15 amino acids. CDR3 protein: CASRPVLQGAQPQHF. The CDR3 bases are TGTGCCAGCAGACCCGTTTTACAGGGAGCCCAGCCCCAGCATTTT.

This rearrangement joins TRBV5-1 to TRBJ2-1, with 8 nucleotides matching TRBD1. Germline values: CDR1 SGHRS, CDR2 YFSETQ. V lost 4 bases, J lost 5 bases, and 5 bases stayed unmatched. The CDR3 spans 14 residues. The CDR3 nucleotides are TGCGCCAGCAGCGCCGGGACAGGAAACAATGAGCAGTTCTTC. This codes for CASSAGTGNNEQFF. Filled out from reference TRBV5-1 and TRBJ2-1, the complete variable domain reads KAGVTQTPRYLIKTRGQQVTLSCSPISGHRSVSWYQQTPGQGLQFLFEYFSETQRNKGNFPGRFSGRQFSNSRSEMNVSTLELGDSALYLCASSAGTGNNEQFFGPGTRLTVL.

This clone was seen a single time. The CDR3 coding sequence is TGTGCCAGCAGTTTCGGGACAGCAGGCGAGCAGTACTTC. This sequence encodes CASSFGTAGEQYF. The chain has TRBV12-3 or TRBV12-4 and TRBJ2-7, with TRBD1 matching 7 bases. J gave up 6 bases and V 3 bases, and 5 bases lay outside the gene matches. This CDR3 comprises 13 residues.

The rearrangement uses TRBV11-2 and TRBJ2-7; TRBD1 aligns across 7 bases. The CDR3 is 16 residues long. With V trimmed by 1 base and J by 1 base, 7 bases remained unmatched. CDR1 is SGHAT and CDR2 is FQNNGV in the germline V gene. The CDR3 nucleotides read TGTGCCAGCAGCTTAGTATTGGGGGACAGATCCTACGAGCAGTACTTC. Translating it yields CASSLVLGDRSYEQYF.

V usage is TRBV6-5 and J usage is TRBJ1-6; 11 bases line up with TRBD1. V trimming: 6 bases; J trimming: 4 bases; junction bases outside the gene matches: 2. CDR1 and CDR2 (germline): MNHEY, SVGAGI. This CDR3 has 15 amino acids. The CDR3 spells CASRGQGAYNSPLHF. The CDR3 coding sequence is TGTGCCAGCAGAGGACAGGGGGCGTATAATTCACCCCTCCACTTT.

The gene calls are TRBV30 and TRBJ1-1; D perhaps matches TRBD1 (5 bases). The CDR3 spans 15 residues. V was cut by 5 bases and J by 3 bases, with 19 bases left in between. Looked up from germline, CDR1 is GTSNPN and CDR2 is SVGIG (reference sequence). The CDR3 region has the DNA TGTGCCTGGCGGCCTCTCCGGGGGGGATACACTGAAGCTTTCTTT. It encodes CAWRPLRGGYTEAFF. The entire variable domain, with the rest obtained from reference TRBV30 and TRBJ1-1, is as follows: SQTIHQWPATLVQPVGSPLSLECTVEGTSNPNLYWYRQAAGRGLQLLFYSVGIGQISSEVPQNLSASRPQDRQFILSSKKLLLSDSGFYLCAWRPLRGGYTEAFFGQGTRLTVV.

The chain combines TRBV7-2 with TRBJ1-5; TRBD1 matches 9 bases. Trimming took 4 bases from V and 2 from J; bases not matched to a gene: 3. Germline CDR1 is SGHTA and CDR2 is FQGNSA. This CDR3 is built from 15 residues. CDR3 residues: CASSWTGAGNQPQHF. CDR3 sequence (DNA): TGTGCCAGCAGCTGGACAGGGGCGGGCAATCAGCCCCAGCATTTT.

The V gene is TRBV2, the J gene TRBJ2-3, with unresolved D. There are 15 residues in the CDR3. The V end lost 4 bases, the J end lost 6 bases, and 17 bases lay between the germline ends. CDR1 SNHLY and CDR2 FYNNEI come from the germline V gene. As DNA, the CDR3 is TGTGCCAGCAGTGGGCGGCTAGAAAGTTCTGATACGCAGTATTTT. Protein product: CASSGRLESSDTQYF.

The V and J genes are TRBV27 and TRBJ1-2; possibly TRBD1 for D (6 bases). Germline V gives CDR1 MNHEY, CDR2 SMNVEV (reference sequence). This CDR3 is 14 amino acids long. The V and J ends lost 5 bases and 3 bases respectively, with 13 bases between them. In DNA, the CDR3 is TGTGCCAGCAGTCGAGGACAGACGCACTATGGCTACACCTTC. Its translation: CASSRGQTHYGYTF.

The chain recombines TRBV5-4 with TRBJ2-6; 9 bases are a match to TRBD2. CDR3 length: 17 amino acids. V dropped 1 base and J dropped 1; count of bases not matched to a gene: 3. Germline CDR1 reads SGHNT; CDR2 reads YYREEE (reference sequence). DNA for the CDR3: TGTGCCAGCAGCTTGATGCGGGGGGGGTCTGGGGCCAACGTCCTGACTTTC. This sequence encodes CASSLMRGGSGANVLTF.

CDR3 nucleotide sequence: TGTGCCAGCACCGCCCTAGCGGGAAGGTACTACGAGCAGTACTTC. Protein product: CASTALAGRYYEQYF. V is TRBV6-5 and J is TRBJ2-7, with TRBD2 identical over 9 bases. The V segment lost 7 bases and the J segment 3 bases; nucleotides outside the gene matches: 10. CDR1 is MNHEY and CDR2 is SVGAGI in the germline V gene. The length of the CDR3 is 15 residues.

The chain uses TRBV4-2 and TRBJ2-3; no reliable D call. Germline CDR1 and CDR2: LGHNA and YNFKEQ. Trimming left V 4 bases short and J 4 bases short, with 18 bases between. The CDR3 is 16 residues long. The CDR3 region is CASSPYPRDRADTQYF. CDR3 nucleotides: TGTGCCAGCAGCCCCTATCCCAGAGATCGGGCAGATACGCAGTATTTT.

The rearrangement uses TRBV11-3 and TRBJ2-6; a weak D match, TRBD2 (6 bases). The CDR3 is 19 amino acids. V was pared by 5 bases and J by 1 base, with 21 bases between. The V gene's germline CDR1 is SGHNT and CDR2 YENEEA. CDR3 residues: CASSLTVWGLTSGANVLTF. The CDR3 region has the DNA TGTGCCAGCAGCCTCACCGTGTGGGGACTCACATCTGGGGCCAACGTCCTGACTTTC.

This clone came up a few times. The sample holds other DNA sequences that translate to the same CDR3. The chain links TRBV11-2 to TRBJ1-1; TRBD1 might be the D (6 bases). Trimming shortened V by 1 base and J by 4 bases, and 7 bases separated the two germline ends. The germline gives CDR1 SGHAT, CDR2 FQNNGV. The length of the CDR3 is 13 residues. The CDR3 loop is CASSLVRGTEAFF. The CDR3, as DNA: TGTGCCAGCAGCTTAGTCAGGGGCACTGAAGCTTTCTTT. The full variable domain, in which reference TRBV11-2 and TRBJ1-1 provide the parts outside the CDR3, is EAGVAQSPRYKIIEKRQSVAFWCNPISGHATLYWYQQILGQGPKLLIQFQNNGVVDDSQLPKDRFSAERLKGVDSTLKIQPAKLEDSAVYLCASSLVRGTEAFFGQGTRLTVV.

The chain couples TRBV7-2 to TRBJ2-2; a possible D gene is TRBD1 (6 bases). The CDR3 loop spans 15 amino acids. Germline CDR1 reads SGHTA; CDR2 reads FQGNSA. V shed 1 base and J shed 4 bases, with 10 bases lying between them. CDR3 amino acids: CASSLEQGGTGELFF. The CDR3 coding sequence is TGTGCCAGCAGCTTAGAACAGGGCGGCACCGGGGAGCTGTTTTTT.

The gene calls are TRBV15 and TRBJ1-3, with TRBD1 matching 7 bases. Germline V gives CDR1 LNHNV, CDR2 YYDKDF (reference sequence). With V trimmed by 0 bases and J by 2 bases, 4 bases remained unmatched. The CDR3 has 16 amino acids. CDR3 region: CATSRETGTAGNTIYF. Here the CDR3 DNA reads TGTGCCACCAGCAGAGAAACCGGGACAGCTGGAAACACCATATATTTT.

V is TRBV7-9 and J is TRBJ2-5, with 10 bases fitting TRBD1. The CDR3 is made up of 16 amino acids. The trim removed 5 bases at V and 5 bases at J, leaving 11 bases unmatched. The germline V gene encodes CDR1 SEHNR and CDR2 FQNEAQ (reference sequence). For the CDR3, the DNA is TGTGCCAGCAGCGCCCGGGACAGGGGATTGAGGGAGACCCAGTACTTC. This translates into CASSARDRGLRETQYF.